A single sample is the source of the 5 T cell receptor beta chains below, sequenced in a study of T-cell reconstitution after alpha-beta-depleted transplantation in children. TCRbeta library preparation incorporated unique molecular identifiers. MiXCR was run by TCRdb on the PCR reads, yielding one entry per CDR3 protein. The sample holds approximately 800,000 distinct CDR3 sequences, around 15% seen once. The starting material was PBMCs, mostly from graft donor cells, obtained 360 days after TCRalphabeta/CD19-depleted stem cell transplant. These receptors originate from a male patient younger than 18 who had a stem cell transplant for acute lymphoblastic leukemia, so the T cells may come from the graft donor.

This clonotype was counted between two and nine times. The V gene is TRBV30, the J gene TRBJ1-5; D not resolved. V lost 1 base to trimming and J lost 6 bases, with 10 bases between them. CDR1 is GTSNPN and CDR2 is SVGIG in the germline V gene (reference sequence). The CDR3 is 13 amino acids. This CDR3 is CAWSGEHGQPQHF. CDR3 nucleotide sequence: TGTGCCTGGAGTGGGGAGCATGGTCAGCCCCAGCATTTT.

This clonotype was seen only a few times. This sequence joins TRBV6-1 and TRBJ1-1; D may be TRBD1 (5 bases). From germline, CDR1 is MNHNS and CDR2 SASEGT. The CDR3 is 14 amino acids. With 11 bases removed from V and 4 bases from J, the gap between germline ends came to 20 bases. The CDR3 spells CASWDIGVGTEAFF. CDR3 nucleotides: TGTGCCTCTTGGGATATAGGGGTTGGCACTGAAGCTTTCTTT.

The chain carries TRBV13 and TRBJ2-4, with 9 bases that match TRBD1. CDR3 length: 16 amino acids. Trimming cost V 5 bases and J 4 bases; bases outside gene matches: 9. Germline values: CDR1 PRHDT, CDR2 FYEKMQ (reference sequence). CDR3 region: CASSERPGQGKNIQYF. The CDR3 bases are TGTGCCAGCAGCGAAAGACCCGGACAGGGGAAAAACATTCAGTACTTC. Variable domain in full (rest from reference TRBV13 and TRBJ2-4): AAGVIQSPRHLIKEKRETATLKCYPIPRHDTVYWYQQGPGQDPQFLISFYEKMQSDKGSIPDRFSAQQFSDYHSELNMSSLELGDSALYFCASSERPGQGKNIQYFGAGTRLSVL.

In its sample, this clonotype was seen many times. Here the CDR3 DNA reads TGCGCCAGCAGTCCGGACGGGAACACTGAAGCTTTCTTT. This codes for CASSPDGNTEAFF. V usage is TRBV5-1 and J usage is TRBJ1-1; D call uncertain. Between the trimmed V and J ends, which lost 5 bases and 1 base, there was a span of 9 bases. CDR3 size: 13 residues. The V gene's germline CDR1 is SGHRS and CDR2 YFSETQ.

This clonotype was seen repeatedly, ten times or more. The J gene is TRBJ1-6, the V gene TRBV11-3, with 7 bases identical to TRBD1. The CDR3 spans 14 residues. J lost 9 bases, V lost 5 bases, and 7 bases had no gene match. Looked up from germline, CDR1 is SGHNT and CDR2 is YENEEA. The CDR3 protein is CASSQGVGGSPLHF. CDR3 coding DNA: TGTGCCAGCAGCCAGGGGGTGGGAGGTTCACCCCTCCACTTT.